The 12 T cell receptor beta chains below all came from one sample that was sequenced in a study of T cell responses to AZD1222 COVID-19 vaccine. The repertoire was sequenced with immunoSEQ multiplex PCR; TCRdb's copy has only in-frame clones and lacks some. The sample records around 110,000 clones, roughly 84% being singletons. This specimen consisted of peripheral blood, obtained on day 0 of AZD1222 vaccination. These TCRs come from an adult in good health.

The chain combines TRBV28 with TRBJ2-2; perhaps D is TRBD1 or TRBD2 (5 bases each). CDR3 size: 15 residues. Trimming shortened V by 7 bases and J by 0 bases, and 12 bases separated the two germline ends. From germline, CDR1 is MDHEN and CDR2 SYDVKM. The CDR3 loop is CASNQGATNTGELFF. CDR3 nucleotides: TGTGCCAGCAATCAGGGAGCGACGAACACCGGGGAGCTGTTTTTT. Combining the CDR3 with reference TRBV28 and TRBJ2-2 gives the whole variable domain DVKVTQSSRYLVKRTGEKVFLECVQDMDHENMFWYRQDPGLGLRLIYFSYDVKMKEKGDIPEGYSVSREKKERFSLILESASTNQTSMYLCASNQGATNTGELFFGEGSRLTVL.

The CDR3 spells CAWASRVPNQPQHF. The DNA for the CDR3 is TGTGCCTGGGCCTCCAGGGTTCCCAATCAGCCCCAGCATTTT. The chain links TRBV30 to TRBJ1-5; tentative D call: TRBD1 (5 bases). Trimming took 5 bases from V and 3 from J, leaving 14 bases between them. Germline V gene data show CDR1 as GTSNPN and CDR2 as SVGIG (reference sequence). The CDR3 is 14 residues long.

The chain employs TRBV6-4 and TRBJ2-2; 8 positions agree with TRBD2. Per germline, CDR1 MRHNA and CDR2 SNTAGT. Trimming took 2 bases from V and 5 from J; bases not matched to a gene: 4. This CDR3 contains 15 residues. The CDR3 region is CASSDTGGETGELFF. The CDR3 bases are TGTGCCAGCAGTGACACGGGAGGGGAGACCGGGGAGCTGTTTTTT.

The chain links TRBV9 to TRBJ2-2; TRBD2 matches at 7 bases. This CDR3 spans 16 amino acids. With 6 bases clipped from V and 0 bases from J, the junction kept 8 bases outside the gene matches. Germline loops: CDR1 SGDLS, CDR2 YYNGEE. In nucleotides, the CDR3 is TGTGCCAGCAACCGAGGGGCGGGGGCGAACACCGGGGAGCTGTTTTTT. Translation gives CASNRGAGANTGELFF.

The chain recombines TRBV11-3 with TRBJ2-1, with 12 bases lining up with TRBD1. With V trimmed by 5 bases and J by 8 bases, 4 bases remained unmatched. Germline V lookup: CDR1 SGHNT, CDR2 YENEEA. CDR3 size: 14 residues. CDR3 DNA: TGTGCCAGCAGCCAGGGACAGGGGGCCGATGAGCAGTTCTTC. This encodes CASSQGQGADEQFF. Looking up the rest from reference TRBV11-3 and TRBJ2-1 gives the full variable domain: EAGVVQSPRYKIIEKKQPVAFWCNPISGHNTLYWYLQNLGQGPELLIRYENEEAVDDSQLPKDRFSAERLKGVDSTLKIQPAELGDSAVYLCASSQGQGADEQFFGPGTRLTVL.

V usage is TRBV28 and J usage is TRBJ2-1, with 10 bases aligning to TRBD1. Per germline, CDR1 MDHEN and CDR2 SYDVKM. The junction had 12 bases not matched to a gene; V was cut back by 6 bases and J by 10 bases. This CDR3 is built from 15 residues. The CDR3 DNA follows: TGTGCCAGCAGGGGACCGGGACAGGGGTACTGGGAGCAGTTCTTC. This translates into CASRGPGQGYWEQFF.

The chain combines TRBV5-6 with TRBJ2-7; TRBD1 agrees at 10 bases. Germline loops: CDR1 SGHDT, CDR2 YYEEEE. The CDR3 is 13 residues long. With V trimmed by 6 bases and J by 3 bases, 3 bases remained unmatched. CDR3 region: CASTRTGGYEQYF. Here the CDR3 DNA reads TGTGCCAGCACGAGGACAGGGGGCTACGAGCAGTACTTC.

The rearrangement links TRBV3-1 (or the pseudogene TRBV3-2) to TRBJ1-1, with TRBD1 as a possible D gene (5 bases). Germline V gives CDR1 LGHDT, CDR2 YNNKEL (reference sequence). The CDR3 covers 11 residues. V lost 2 bases to trimming and J lost 11 bases, with 9 bases between them. Here the CDR3 reads CASSQKGFAFF. The CDR3 DNA is TGTGCCAGCAGCCAAAAGGGGTTTGCTTTCTTT.

The gene calls are TRBV7-2 and TRBJ1-2; D is ambiguous. The germline V gene encodes CDR1 SGHTA and CDR2 FQGNSA. There are 13 residues in the CDR3. Trimming stripped 2 bases from V and 5 bases from J, with 9 bases between. CDR3 DNA: TGTGCCAGCAGCTTACTTTTTGGGTATGGCTACACCTTC. Protein: CASSLLFGYGYTF.

The gene calls are TRBV28 and TRBJ1-6; maybe TRBD1 (6 bases). CDR1 is MDHEN, CDR2 SYDVKM, per germline. This CDR3 is 12 amino acids long. V shed 8 bases and J shed 5 bases, with 7 bases lying between them. The CDR3 nucleotides read TGTGCCAGCCACAGGGATAATTCACCCCTCCACTTT. As protein: CASHRDNSPLHF.

This clone has more than one count but fewer than ten. This rearrangement joins TRBV11-2 to TRBJ2-5; 9 nucleotides agree with TRBD2. Germline V gene data show CDR1 as SGHAT and CDR2 as FQNNGV. The V and J ends lost 4 bases and 5 bases, in that order; junction bases with no gene match: 8. The CDR3 extends over 15 amino acids. The CDR3 nucleotides read TGTGCCAGCAGCTCCCTAGCGGGGCGGGGGGAGACCCAGTACTTC. Translating gives CASSSLAGRGETQYF.

DNA for the CDR3: TGCAGCGTCCCACAGGGGGGAGATACGCAGTATTTT. Protein sequence: CSVPQGGDTQYF. The chain uses TRBV29-1 and TRBJ2-3, with 8 bases fitting TRBD1. With V trimmed by 6 bases and J by 5 bases, 4 bases remained unmatched. The CDR3 runs 12 residues. Germline CDR1 is SQVTM and CDR2 is ANQGSEA.